This entry lists 2 T cell receptor beta chains sequenced from one sample in a study of blood T cell repertoires in COVID-19. TCRdb's copy holds only in-frame clones and misses some; the assay was immunoSEQ multiplex PCR. This sample carries 110,000 or so clones, roughly 88% of them seen once, and the ten largest clones take 8.4%. Sequenced input: peripheral blood. The receptors derive from a woman in her 70s who had recovered from COVID-19.

The genes are TRBV6-1 and TRBJ2-7, with no clear D. The V gene lost 2 bases and the J gene lost 3 bases, with 2 bases spanning the gap. The CDR3 spans 11 residues. Germline assignment: CDR1 MNHNS and CDR2 SASEGT. CDR3 nucleotides: TGTGCCAGCAGTGAACTCTACGAGCAGTACTTC. This translates into CASSELYEQYF.

V and J are TRBV18 and TRBJ2-7; 9 positions agree with TRBD1. With V trimmed by 3 bases and J by 0 bases, 3 bases remained unmatched. The V gene's germline CDR1 is KGHSH and CDR2 LQKENI. The CDR3 totals 15 residues. The CDR3 reads CASSPGTGSSYEQYF. As DNA, the CDR3 is TGTGCCAGCTCACCCGGGACAGGGTCCTCCTACGAGCAGTACTTC.